The 21 T cell receptor beta chains presented below share a single source sample, sequenced in a study of T cells after yellow fever vaccination. TCRdb analysed the 5' RACE reads with MiXCR anew, one entry per CDR3 protein. The repertoire holds 400,000 to 450,000 distinct CDR3 sequences, with approximately 19% as singletons. This material consisted of PBMCs, taken before the yellow fever booster vaccination. These TCRs come from a man aged 18 to 30 who received the YFV17D yellow fever vaccine.

The chain employs TRBV7-9 and TRBJ2-2, with D unclear. The CDR3 runs to 10 residues. From germline, CDR1 is SEHNR and CDR2 FQNEAQ (reference sequence). Trimming left V 7 bases short and J 6 bases short, with 3 bases between. CDR3: CASTAGELFF. The CDR3 coding sequence is TGTGCCAGCACGGCCGGGGAGCTGTTTTTT.

The chain links TRBV30 to TRBJ2-3, with 7 bases lining up with TRBD1. From germline, CDR1 is GTSNPN and CDR2 SVGIG (reference sequence). The CDR3 spans 13 residues. With V trimmed by 5 bases and J by 2 bases, 4 bases remained unmatched. The chain's CDR3 is CAWSRGNTDTQYF. The CDR3 region has the DNA TGTGCCTGGTCCAGGGGGAACACAGATACGCAGTATTTT.

This clonotype occurred a few times. The chain carries TRBV5-1 and TRBJ2-3; no definite D call. The V end lost 5 bases, the J end lost 4 bases, and 14 bases lay between the germline ends. This CDR3 has 14 residues. The germline gives CDR1 SGHRS, CDR2 YFSETQ. CDR3 loop: CASRISTEADTQYF. For the CDR3, the DNA is TGCGCCAGCAGGATCTCAACCGAAGCAGATACGCAGTATTTT.

In this sample, this clonotype turned up a few times. The chain joins TRBV5-5 to TRBJ2-3, with a possible D match to TRBD1 (5 bases). V was pared by 1 base and J by 2 bases, with 11 bases between. The CDR3 consists of 15 residues. Looked up from germline, CDR1 is SGHKS and CDR2 is YYEKEE (reference sequence). CDR3 protein: CASSLSPGITDTQYF. As DNA, the CDR3 is TGTGCCAGCAGCTTGTCCCCAGGGATCACAGATACGCAGTATTTT.

This clonotype was counted a few times. The V and J genes are TRBV6-5 and TRBJ2-7, with 7 bases fitting TRBD1. CDR1 is MNHEY and CDR2 is SVGAGI in the germline V gene. V was pared by 7 bases and J by 2 bases, with 17 bases of the junction left unmatched. The CDR3 spans 17 residues. The CDR3 loop is CASITLGRQGGTYEQYF. The CDR3 nucleotides are TGTGCCAGCATCACCCTCGGCAGACAGGGTGGTACCTACGAGCAGTACTTC.

The V and J genes are TRBV30 and TRBJ2-3; a possible D gene is TRBD1 (5 bases). The CDR3 is made up of 13 amino acids. Trimming took 2 bases from V and 2 from J, leaving 8 bases between them. In germline, CDR1 is GTSNPN, CDR2 SVGIG (reference sequence). CDR3 sequence: CAWSRGYTDTQYF. CDR3 bases: TGTGCCTGGAGTAGGGGATACACAGATACGCAGTATTTT. Combining the CDR3 with reference TRBV30 and TRBJ2-3 gives the whole variable domain SQTIHQWPATLVQPVGSPLSLECTVEGTSNPNLYWYRQAAGRGLQLLFYSVGIGQISSEVPQNLSASRPQDRQFILSSKKLLLSDSGFYLCAWSRGYTDTQYFGPGTRLTVL.

This rearrangement joins TRBV5-1 to TRBJ1-2; TRBD1 matches at 9 bases. CDR3 length: 14 amino acids. CDR1 and CDR2 from the germline V gene are SGHRS and YFSETQ. J lost 6 bases, V lost 1 base, and 4 bases had no gene match. The CDR3 here is CASSLSGTGNGYTF. The CDR3 DNA reads as TGCGCCAGCAGCTTGTCCGGGACAGGGAATGGCTACACCTTC.

This clonotype was seen only a few times. This chain joins TRBV5-1 and TRBJ1-1; 7 bases map to TRBD1. Germline loops: CDR1 SGHRS, CDR2 YFSETQ. There are 14 residues in the CDR3. Trimming cost V 0 bases and J 5 bases; bases outside gene matches: 4. In DNA form, the CDR3 reads TGCGCCAGCAGCTTGGGAGTGGGACAGACTGAAGCTTTCTTT. Encoded protein: CASSLGVGQTEAFF.

This clonotype was recorded a few times. J is TRBJ2-7 and V is TRBV5-1; TRBD2 matches 10 bases. V trimming: 1 base; J trimming: 0 bases; junction bases outside the gene matches: 7. CDR3 length equals 17 residues. Germline assignment: CDR1 SGHRS and CDR2 YFSETQ. CDR3 in amino acids: CASSLSLAGVFSYEQYF. The CDR3 nucleotides read TGCGCCAGCAGCTTGTCTCTAGCGGGGGTCTTCTCCTACGAGCAGTACTTC.

This clonotype was recorded at least ten times. The V and J genes are TRBV10-3 and TRBJ1-6; 9 bases are shared with TRBD1. The CDR3 contains 15 residues. Unmatched junction bases numbered 10, after V lost 8 bases and J lost 8 bases. The V gene's germline CDR1 is ENHRY and CDR2 SYGVKD. The CDR3 region has the DNA TGTGCCATCGCGGGGGGGACAGGGAGGCATTCACCCCTCCACTTT. Its translation is CAIAGGTGRHSPLHF.

This clonotype was detected once. J is TRBJ2-5 and V is TRBV7-9, with D possibly called TRBD1 or TRBD2 (6 bases each). The CDR3 sequence is 17 residues long. Germline CDR1 reads SEHNR; CDR2 reads FQNEAQ (reference sequence). Trimming took 5 bases from V and 4 from J, leaving 23 bases between them. This CDR3 reads CASSPGAGLRVPETQYF. DNA of the CDR3: TGTGCCAGCAGCCCGGGGGCCGGACTAAGGGTCCCAGAGACCCAGTACTTC.

This chain joins TRBV7-9 and TRBJ2-3; D call uncertain. Germline CDR1 reads SEHNR; CDR2 reads FQNEAQ (reference sequence). V shed 3 bases and J shed 1 base, with 11 bases lying between them. This CDR3 has 15 residues. CDR3 sequence (DNA): TGTGCCAGCAGCTTTTGGTCGTTTGGCACAGATACGCAGTATTTT. Encoded protein: CASSFWSFGTDTQYF.

The chain is built from TRBV3-1 and TRBJ2-4, with TRBD2 as a possible D gene (6 bases). The CDR3 totals 15 residues. CDR1 is LGHDT, CDR2 YNNKEL, per germline (reference sequence). V was pared by 3 bases and J by 0 bases, with 9 bases between. The CDR3 bases are TGTGCCAGCAGCCATCGGGGGTTAGCCAAAAACATTCAGTACTTC. Protein sequence: CASSHRGLAKNIQYF.

A few counts support this clonotype. The chain links TRBV29-1 to TRBJ1-5, with 10 bases lining up with TRBD1. The ends lost 6 bases at V and 2 bases at J; junction bases unmatched: 4. The CDR3 has 14 residues. Germline loops: CDR1 SQVTM, CDR2 ANQGSEA. The CDR3 DNA is TGCAGCGTGACGGACAGGGGGGGCAATCAGCCCCAGCATTTT. Amino acids: CSVTDRGGNQPQHF.

This clonotype came up a few times. The genes are TRBV11-2 and TRBJ1-1, with D possibly being TRBD1 (5 bases). The CDR3 has 13 residues. Trimming left V 5 bases short and J 7 bases short, with 14 bases between. Looked up from germline, CDR1 is SGHAT and CDR2 is FQNNGV. CDR3 protein: CASSPSGGIEAFF. The DNA for the CDR3 is TGTGCCAGCAGCCCATCGGGGGGAATTGAAGCTTTCTTT.

This clonotype was seen only a few times. The chain couples TRBV5-1 to TRBJ1-1, with D possibly matching TRBD1 (6 bases). The germline CDR1 and CDR2 sequences are SGHRS and YFSETQ. Trimming left V 2 bases short and J 11 bases short, with 10 bases between. CDR3 length equals 11 residues. The CDR3 DNA reads TGCGCCAGCAGCTTCCGGGGGCAGGCTTTCTTT. Translation: CASSFRGQAFF.

The chain links TRBV24-1 to TRBJ2-6; 7 nucleotides line up with TRBD2. CDR3 length: 17 residues. J gave up 4 bases and V 5 bases, and 10 bases lay outside the gene matches. The germline V gene encodes CDR1 KGHDR and CDR2 SFDVKD. The CDR3 DNA follows: TGTGCCACCAGTGCCCACGTCGCGGGGGTCGGGGCCAACGTCCTGACTTTC. Its protein is CATSAHVAGVGANVLTF.

The chain joins TRBV4-1 to TRBJ2-1; weak D call: TRBD1 (5 bases). CDR3 length: 13 amino acids. V lost 5 bases to trimming and J lost 8 bases, with 13 bases between them. Germline values: CDR1 MGHRA, CDR2 YSYEKL. The CDR3, as DNA: TGCGCCAGCAGCTGGACATTAGACTATGAGCAGTTCTTC. It specifies CASSWTLDYEQFF.

This clonotype was observed at least ten times. The rearrangement links TRBV7-3 to TRBJ2-3; possibly TRBD2 for D (7 bases). V was trimmed by 3 bases and J by 1 base, leaving 11 bases between them. Germline loops: CDR1 SGHTA, CDR2 FQGTGA. This CDR3 comprises 15 residues. The CDR3 reads CASSFRGGGTDTQYF. The CDR3 DNA is TGTGCCAGCAGCTTCAGAGGGGGGGGCACAGATACGCAGTATTTT.

The chain uses TRBV20-1 and TRBJ2-6; tentatively, D is TRBD1 (5 bases). CDR3 size: 13 residues. CDR1 and CDR2 from the germline V gene are DFQATT and SNEGSKA (reference sequence). Trimming stripped 7 bases from V and 3 bases from J, with 10 bases between. Here the CDR3 reads CSVGGHGANVLTF. CDR3 bases: TGCAGTGTCGGCGGACATGGGGCCAACGTCCTGACTTTC.

The chain carries TRBV20-1 and TRBJ2-7; D unclear. CDR3 length: 11 residues. Germline V gene data show CDR1 as DFQATT and CDR2 as SNEGSKA (reference sequence). The CDR3, as DNA: TGCAGCATTGACGGTTCCTACGAGCAGTACTTC. Its translation is CSIDGSYEQYF.